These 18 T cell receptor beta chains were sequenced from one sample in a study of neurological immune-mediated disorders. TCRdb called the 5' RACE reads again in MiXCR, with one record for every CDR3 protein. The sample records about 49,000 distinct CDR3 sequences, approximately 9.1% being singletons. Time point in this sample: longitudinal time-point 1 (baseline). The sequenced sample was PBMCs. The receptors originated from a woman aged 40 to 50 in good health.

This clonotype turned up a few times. The CDR3: CASRSFMAGVYEQYF. CDR3 DNA sequence: TGTGCCAGCAGGTCTTTTATGGCAGGGGTCTACGAGCAGTACTTC. The V gene is TRBV27, the J gene TRBJ2-7; D may be TRBD1 (6 bases). CDR1 and CDR2 (germline): MNHEY, SMNVEV (reference sequence). CDR3 length: 15 amino acids. V gave up 6 bases and J gave up 3 bases, with 18 bases separating them.

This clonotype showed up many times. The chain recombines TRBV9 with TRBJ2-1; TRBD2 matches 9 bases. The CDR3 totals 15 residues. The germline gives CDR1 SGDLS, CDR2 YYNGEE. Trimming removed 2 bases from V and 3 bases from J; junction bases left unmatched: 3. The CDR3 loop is CASSVREGGYNEQFF. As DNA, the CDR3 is TGTGCCAGCAGCGTGCGGGAGGGCGGCTACAATGAGCAGTTCTTC.

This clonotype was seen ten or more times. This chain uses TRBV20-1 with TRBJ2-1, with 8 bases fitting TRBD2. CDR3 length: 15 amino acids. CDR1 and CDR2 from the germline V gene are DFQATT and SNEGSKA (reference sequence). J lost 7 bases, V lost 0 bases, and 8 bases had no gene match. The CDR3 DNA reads TGCAGTGCTAGAGATGGGGGGACTAGTAGTAATGAGCAGTTCTTC. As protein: CSARDGGTSSNEQFF.

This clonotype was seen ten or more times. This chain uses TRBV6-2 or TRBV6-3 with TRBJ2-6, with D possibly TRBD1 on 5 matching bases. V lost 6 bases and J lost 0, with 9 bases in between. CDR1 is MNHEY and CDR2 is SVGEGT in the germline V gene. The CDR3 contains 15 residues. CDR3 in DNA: TGTGCCAGCAGACAGGTACCCTCTGGGGCCAACGTCCTGACTTTC. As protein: CASRQVPSGANVLTF.

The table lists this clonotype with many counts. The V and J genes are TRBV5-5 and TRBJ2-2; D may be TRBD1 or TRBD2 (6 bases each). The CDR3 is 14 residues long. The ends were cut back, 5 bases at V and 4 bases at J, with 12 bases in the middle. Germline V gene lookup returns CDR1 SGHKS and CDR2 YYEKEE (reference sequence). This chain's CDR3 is CASRAGQGTGELFF. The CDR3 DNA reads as TGTGCCAGCAGGGCGGGACAAGGCACCGGGGAGCTGTTTTTT.

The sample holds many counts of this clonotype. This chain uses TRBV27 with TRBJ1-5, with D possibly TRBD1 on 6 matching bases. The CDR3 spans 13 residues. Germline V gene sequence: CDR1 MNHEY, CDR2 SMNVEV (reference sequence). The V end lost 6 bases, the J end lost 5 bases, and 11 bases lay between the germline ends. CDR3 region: CASRDRRDQPQHF. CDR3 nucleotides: TGTGCCAGCAGAGACAGGAGGGATCAGCCCCAGCATTTT.

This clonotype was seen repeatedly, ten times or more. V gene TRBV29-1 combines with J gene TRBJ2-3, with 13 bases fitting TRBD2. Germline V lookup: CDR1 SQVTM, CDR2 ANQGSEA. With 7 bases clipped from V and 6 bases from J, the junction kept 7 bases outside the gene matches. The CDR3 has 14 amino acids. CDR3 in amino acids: CSAWTSGRRDTQYF. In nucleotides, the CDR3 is TGCAGCGCCTGGACTAGCGGGAGAAGGGATACGCAGTATTTT.

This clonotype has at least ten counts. CDR3 in DNA: TGTGCCAGCAGGGGGACAGAGTACACTGAAGCTTTCTTT. Encoded protein: CASRGTEYTEAFF. The J gene is TRBJ1-1, the V gene TRBV12-3 or TRBV12-4; 7 bases agree with TRBD1. The CDR3 is made up of 13 amino acids. The ends lost 6 bases at V and 3 bases at J; junction bases unmatched: 4.

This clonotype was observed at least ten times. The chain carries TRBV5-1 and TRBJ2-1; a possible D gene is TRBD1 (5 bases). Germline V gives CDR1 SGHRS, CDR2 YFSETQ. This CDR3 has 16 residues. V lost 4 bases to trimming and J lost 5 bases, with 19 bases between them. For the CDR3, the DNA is TGCGCCAGCAGCCTCTGGGGCAGGGCCGGTCACAATGAGCAGTTCTTC. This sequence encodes CASSLWGRAGHNEQFF.

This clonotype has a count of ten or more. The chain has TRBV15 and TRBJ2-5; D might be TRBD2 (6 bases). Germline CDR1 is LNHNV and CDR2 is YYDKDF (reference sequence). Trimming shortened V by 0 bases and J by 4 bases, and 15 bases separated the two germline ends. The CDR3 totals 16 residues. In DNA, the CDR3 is TGTGCCACCAGCAGAGATGGGGGGTTCGTTACAGAGACCCAGTACTTC. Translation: CATSRDGGFVTETQYF.

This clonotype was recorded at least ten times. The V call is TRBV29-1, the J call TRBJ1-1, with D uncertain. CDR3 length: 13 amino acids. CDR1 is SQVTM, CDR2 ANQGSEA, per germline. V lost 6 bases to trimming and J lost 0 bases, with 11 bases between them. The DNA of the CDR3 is TGCAGCGTCGCGTTACAGATGAACACTGAAGCTTTCTTT. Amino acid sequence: CSVALQMNTEAFF.

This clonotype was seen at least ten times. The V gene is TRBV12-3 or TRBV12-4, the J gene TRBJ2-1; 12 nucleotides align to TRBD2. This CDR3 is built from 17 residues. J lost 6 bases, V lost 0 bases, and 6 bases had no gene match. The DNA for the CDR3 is TGTGCCAGCAGTTTAGCGATCGCTAGCGGGGGGGGCAATGAGCAGTTCTTC. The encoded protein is CASSLAIASGGGNEQFF.

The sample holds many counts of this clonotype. The CDR3 DNA reads TGCAGTGCTAGAGAACCCGGGAGCTCCTACAATGAGCAGTTCTTC. This encodes CSAREPGSSYNEQFF. This chain joins TRBV20-1 and TRBJ2-1, with D perhaps matching TRBD2 (6 bases). Germline V gene data show CDR1 as DFQATT and CDR2 as SNEGSKA (reference sequence). This CDR3 contains 15 residues. The ends were cut back, 0 bases at V and 0 bases at J, with 9 bases in the middle.

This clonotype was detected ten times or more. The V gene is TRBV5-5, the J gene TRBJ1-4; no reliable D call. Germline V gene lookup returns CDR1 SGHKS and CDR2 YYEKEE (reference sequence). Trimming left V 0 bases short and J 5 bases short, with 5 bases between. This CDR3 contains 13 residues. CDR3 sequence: CASSLEVNEKLFF. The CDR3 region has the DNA TGTGCCAGCAGCTTGGAGGTCAATGAAAAACTGTTTTTT.

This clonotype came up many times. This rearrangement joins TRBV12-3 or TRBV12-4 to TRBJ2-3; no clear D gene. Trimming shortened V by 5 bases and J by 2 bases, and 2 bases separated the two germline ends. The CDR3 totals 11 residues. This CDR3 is CASSITDTQYF. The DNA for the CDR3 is TGTGCCAGCAGTATCACAGATACGCAGTATTTT.

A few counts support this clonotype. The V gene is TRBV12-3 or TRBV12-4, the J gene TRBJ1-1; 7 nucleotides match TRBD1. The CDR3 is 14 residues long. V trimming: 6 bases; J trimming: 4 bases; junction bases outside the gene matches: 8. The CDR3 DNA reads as TGTGCCAGCAGACCAGACAGGGCTACCACTGAAGCTTTCTTT. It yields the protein CASRPDRATTEAFF.

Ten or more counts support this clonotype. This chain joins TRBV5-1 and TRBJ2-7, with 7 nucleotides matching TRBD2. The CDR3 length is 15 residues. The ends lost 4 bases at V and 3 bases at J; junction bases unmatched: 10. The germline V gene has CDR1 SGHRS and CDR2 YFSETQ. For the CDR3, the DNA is TGCGCCAGCAGCGTTTTAAGCGGGATCTTCTACGAGCAGTACTTC. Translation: CASSVLSGIFYEQYF.

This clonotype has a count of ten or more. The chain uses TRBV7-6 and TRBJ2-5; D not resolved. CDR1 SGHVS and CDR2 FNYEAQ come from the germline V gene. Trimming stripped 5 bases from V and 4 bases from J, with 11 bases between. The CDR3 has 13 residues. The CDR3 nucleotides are TGTGCCAGCAGCCGAAACCAAAGAGAGACCCAGTACTTC. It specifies CASSRNQRETQYF.